This T cell receptor beta chain was documented in a study of blood T cell repertoires in COVID-19. Study at large: In each case, the material was cDNA or gDNA derived from T cells, B-cell-depleted T cells, or PBMCs.

Produced via immunoSEQ multiplex PCR; TCRdb's table is partial and in-frame only. Of roughly 230,000 clones in the sample, approximately 85% were seen once. Trimming cost V 5 bases and J 0 bases, with 19 bases left between them. This CDR3 spans 18 amino acids. Germline V CDR1 and CDR2: SEHNR, FQNEAQ (reference sequence). This chain links TRBV7-9 with TRBJ1-4; tentatively, D is TRBD1 (5 bases). Source material: peripheral blood. The source is a man in his forties or fifties with COVID-19, enrolled during active disease. The CDR3 region has the DNA TGTGCCAGCAGCACCCCGAGCGTACAGGCAGCAACTAATGAAAAACTGTTTTTT. This codes for CASSTPSVQAATNEKLFF.